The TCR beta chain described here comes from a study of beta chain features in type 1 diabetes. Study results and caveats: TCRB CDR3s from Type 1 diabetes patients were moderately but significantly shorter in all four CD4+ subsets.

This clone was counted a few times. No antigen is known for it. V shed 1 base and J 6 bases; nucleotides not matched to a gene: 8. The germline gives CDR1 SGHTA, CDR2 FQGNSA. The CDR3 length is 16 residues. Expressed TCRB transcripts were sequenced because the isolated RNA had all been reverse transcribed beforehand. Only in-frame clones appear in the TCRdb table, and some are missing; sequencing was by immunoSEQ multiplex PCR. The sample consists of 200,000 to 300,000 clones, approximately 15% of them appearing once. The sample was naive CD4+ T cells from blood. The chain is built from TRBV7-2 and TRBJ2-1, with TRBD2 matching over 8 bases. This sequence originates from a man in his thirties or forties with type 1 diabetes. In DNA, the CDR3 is TGTGCCAGCAGCTTAGAGGGCGGGGGGCAACCCAATGAGCAGTTCTTC. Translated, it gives CASSLEGGGQPNEQFF.